The present entry profiles one T cell receptor (beta chain) with its context. Its antigen is not known. These data come from a study of cytomegalovirus exposure and HLA in healthy donors. 60 Vbeta and 13 Jbeta primers were used in PCR. Produced via immunoSEQ multiplex PCR; TCRdb's table is partial and in-frame only. The sample holds around 140,000 clones, 75% to 80% seen once. Study-level findings and limits: Later work found most CMV-associated TCR beta chains apparently HLA-restricted.

Germline values: CDR1 DFQATT, CDR2 SNEGSKA (reference sequence). The CDR3 runs 11 residues. Trimming cost V 8 bases and J 3 bases, with 10 bases left between them. The V gene is TRBV20-1, the J gene TRBJ1-1; no clear D. Sequenced input: PBMCs. The receptor's source is a male donor in good health and CMV-seronegative. The CDR3: CSRGPYTEAFF. The CDR3 nucleotides are TGCAGTCGGGGTCCGTACACTGAAGCTTTCTTT.